This entry is about one TCR beta chain. This clonotype appeared many times. Its recognized antigen is unknown. Per-nucleotide qualities are absent, and no much larger clonotype sits a single base away. The data stem from a study of regulatory T cells in long-lasting Graves disease (dated by TCRdb to the early 2020s). About the study as a whole: Patients with newly diagnosed Graves' disease had been on antithyroid drugs for under 3 months. Patients with persistent Graves' disease were compared with patients with newly diagnosed Graves' disease using TCR sequencing and RNA sequencing of peripheral blood. A total of around 35 samples were covered by TCR sequencing, comprising around 13 persistent and about 20 newly diagnosed Graves' disease patients. The study took place in China and was registered as a clinical trial.

The paper's findings and limits, for the study overall: Persistent disease showed preferential use of TRBV28, TRBJ1-2 and TRBJ2-5, whereas newly diagnosed disease favored TRBV20-1 and TRBJ2-1. The authors acknowledged the small sample size as a limitation that may reduce accuracy. Patients with persistent disease shared more public clonotypes (roughly 2,900) than newly diagnosed patients did (approximately 970). Only the TCR beta chain was sequenced and analyzed. Compared with newly diagnosed patients, patients with persistent Graves' disease had lower TCR Shannon entropy and fewer highly expanded clones, which suggests clonal expansion. The study examined only peripheral blood because the primary lesion, thyroid tissue, could not be accessed.

Library construction relied on multiplex PCR. These reads were obtained on an Illumina HiSeq 4000. iRepertoire HTBI primers and Arm-PCR amplification of CDR3 regions were used to construct TCR beta libraries. Before sequencing, the PCR products underwent gel purification. Regarding the original processing steps: Gene usage analysis of CDR3 amino acid clonotypes relied on the roughly 58 TRBV and about 15 TRBJ segments identified across samples. COPE and FqMerger were used to merge filtered high-quality paired reads into contigs. BLAST was used to align contigs to IMGT TRBV, TRBD and TRBJ reference genes, and CDR3 was defined according to IMGT. Clonotypes above 0.1% frequency were classified as highly expanded clones. Shannon entropy served as the measure of repertoire diversity, while the Gini coefficient captured V-J evenness. A clonotype was considered public if more than one individual shared it. Using fastp trimming at Q25 and MiXCR clonotype assembly, TCRdb reanalyzed the public sequencing data and kept in-frame beta chains. Each record represents a unique CDR3 protein, reported with the most common genes and DNA among its rows. The V and J calls were not made by the authors but by TCRdb's processing. This sample has fewer than 650,000 distinct CDR3 sequences in its table, and about 16% of those were observed once. More than 10% of the sample is taken by the ten largest.

The germline V gene encodes CDR1 DFQATT and CDR2 SNEGSKA (reference sequence). Trimming removed 3 bases from V and 4 bases from J, leaving 17 bases between the germline ends. The CDR3 sequence holds 15 residues, the cysteine and phenylalanine included. The only DNA kept is the CDR3, 45 bases in frame from the first base. Sample time point, as interpreted from the label and publication: newly diagnosed GD, antithyroid drugs for less than 3 months. RNA was extracted from PBMCs in TRIzol for both TCR sequencing and RNA sequencing. The diagnosis of Graves' disease followed American Thyroid Association guidelines. Recruitment of patients was carried out at an endocrinology department in Xi'an, China. From each patient, about 9.7 milliliters of peripheral blood was collected into an EDTA anticoagulant tube. Ficoll Paque Plus density gradient separation was used to isolate PBMCs, and no further T cell sorting was performed. An Agilent 2100 Bioanalyzer and agarose gel were used to check RNA quality, while a NanoDrop 2000 measured RNA concentration.

These same data were also listed under a study on T cells in Graves' hyperthyroidism and ophthalmopathy. As that second paper reports: Graves' hyperthyroidism was defined as stable when no progression to ophthalmopathy occurred over 18 months of follow-up. Hyperthyroidism patients were newly diagnosed, had a disease duration of under 2 months, and were aged 18 to 65 years. Patients with uncontrolled infections, other autoimmune diseases, pregnancy or lactation were excluded. Clinical symptoms, serum thyroxine and TRAb, thyroid ultrasound, and orbital computed tomography formed the basis for the diagnoses. For the first round of RT-PCR on the TCR CDR3, the HTBI primer set was used together with the Qiagen OneStep RT-PCR kit. Blood samples also contained most of the expanded thyroid clonotypes (frequency above 0.001), which suggests that blood repertoires may reflect thyroid immune responses. A model built on a 13 V-J signature distinguished ophthalmopathy from stable hyperthyroidism, reaching over 85% sensitivity and 81.08% specificity in cross-validation and 80%/75% in testing. In validation, the model predicted progression to ophthalmopathy a median of about 6.5 months before onset, with approximately 71% sensitivity and just under 75% specificity. To identify TCR V-J signatures that set the groups apart, the researchers used a discovery cohort of 90 to 100 patients, made up of 43 with Graves' ophthalmopathy and some 58 with stable Graves' hyperthyroidism. Whether ophthalmopathy could be predicted prospectively was tested in an independent validation cohort made up of 18 to 20 hyperthyroidism patients plus 17 patients who later progressed to ophthalmopathy. For training and testing, the 100 or so patients in the discovery cohort were randomly divided in a 7:3 ratio. In addition, the study compared T-cell repertoires in thyroid tissue and in blood from about six Graves' hyperthyroidism patients. After sampling, hyperthyroidism patients received methimazole starting at 30 mg daily, and ophthalmopathy patients received high-dose intravenous methylprednisolone. Libraries were constructed in a second round of multiplex PCR, after which size selection and purification were carried out. The libraries were sequenced on an Illumina HiSeq2000 using paired-end 100 bp reads. SOAPnuke was used to process the raw data, removing reads that contained adapters or uncalled bases, had a mean Phred below 15, or lacked an exact match to the constant primer or identifier. COPE v1.2.5 was used to merge the high-quality paired reads, and each unique nucleotide sequence was defined as a clonotype. MiTCR v1.1 was used to align the clonotypes against IMGT TRBV, TRBD and TRBJ reference segments. Analysis was restricted to V-J combinations with a frequency above 0.0001, which covered just over 98% of repertoires. A TCS score was defined as the ratio of F50 (clonal expansion) to E x V (chaos), with BLOSUM62-based TCRdist applied between CDR3 peptides within each V-J. Welch's t-statistics and random forest reduced fewer than 550 V-J features to 13, which were used in a naive Bayes classifier (R e1071). No statistical method was used to fix the sample size in advance, and group allocation was not hidden from the investigators. The paper reports TCR Vbeta CDR3 sequencing of approximately 140 peripheral blood samples: around 45 ophthalmopathy, about 75 hyperthyroidism and some 17 progressor patients.

This chain is built from TRBV20-1 and TRBJ2-3, with TRBD2 as a weak D call on 6 bases. The origin of this receptor is a man aged 18 to 29 with Graves disease. Donor details come from another sample of the same person, matched by shared clones. The sequencing used peripheral blood mononuclear cells (PBMCs), collected at new diagnosis, from a patient treated with antithyroid drugs. The CDR3 region: CSASGGKGKSDTQYF. In nucleotides, the sequence is TGCAGTGCTAGCGGCGGGAAGGGGAAATCAGATACGCAGTATTTT.